The sequence of this T cell receptor (beta chain) was determined in a study of blood T cell repertoires in COVID-19. Study in general: Samples came from the United States, Italy and Spain, spanning acute and convalescent COVID-19. T cells, B-cell-depleted T cells, or PBMCs provided the cDNA or gDNA that served as material.

Per the original data handling: Researchers report that nucleated cell counts were estimated from reference gene primer amplification. Profiling relied on immunoSEQ multiplex PCR, and the TCRdb table lists in-frame clones only, not all of them. V, J and clone size were drawn from that table, and D and trimming were deduced from the DNA. The sample records some 250,000 clones, around 80% being singletons. Sequenced: peripheral blood. The TCR comes from a woman aged 18 to 35 with acute or convalescent COVID-19.

CDR3 bases: TGTGCCAGCTCCCCGGGTATCCGTCTGGGCTACACCTTC. Its translation is CASSPGIRLGYTF. The rearrangement uses TRBV18 and TRBJ1-2; D call uncertain. In germline, CDR1 is KGHSH, CDR2 LQKENI. The germline V and J ends were trimmed by 6 bases and 8 bases, with 16 bases remaining between them. The CDR3 has 13 amino acids.